One sample yielded the 8 T cell receptor beta chains listed below, sequenced in a study of PD-1 blockade in classical Hodgkin lymphoma. Assay: immunoSEQ multiplex PCR; the TCRdb copy retains only in-frame clones and omits some. The data show around 20,000 clones, with around three quarters seen just once and around a sixth held by the top ten. All patients relapsed after autologous stem cell transplantation, and brentuximab vedotin exposure varied. This specimen was peripheral blood mononuclear cells (PBMCs), taken before the second cycle of nivolumab. Every receptor here comes from a human donor with classical Hodgkin lymphoma.

V and J are TRBV4-2 and TRBJ1-6; 7 bases fit TRBD1. The CDR3 is made up of 14 amino acids. In germline, CDR1 is LGHNA, CDR2 YNFKEQ. V dropped 6 bases and J dropped 9; count of bases not matched to a gene: 8. The DNA of the CDR3 is TGTGCCAGCAGGAGGGCTCAGGGGGGTTCACCCCTCCACTTT. This gives the protein CASRRAQGGSPLHF.

The V gene is TRBV15, the J gene TRBJ1-1; D remains unclear. The length of the CDR3 is 13 residues. Germline V gives CDR1 LNHNV, CDR2 YYDKDF (reference sequence). Between the trimmed V and J ends, which lost 0 bases and 8 bases, there was a span of 10 bases. The CDR3 DNA reads TGTGCCACCAGCAGAGAAGGACGCGAAGAAGCTTTCTTT. It yields the protein CATSREGREEAFF.

This clone was counted a few times. The V and J genes are TRBV5-4 and TRBJ2-3; either TRBD1 or TRBD2 may fit D (5 bases each). Trimming left V 7 bases short and J 0 bases short, with 27 bases between. CDR3 size: 19 residues. Germline-derived CDR1 and CDR2 are SGHNT and YYREEE (reference sequence). CDR3 nucleotide sequence: TGTGCCAGCGCCTCCCCTCTAGGGACCCCCTTTACTAGCACAGATACGCAGTATTTT. Translated, it gives CASASPLGTPFTSTDTQYF. The whole variable domain, remainder taken from reference TRBV5-4 and TRBJ2-3, is ETGVTQSPTHLIKTRGQQVTLRCSSQSGHNTVSWYQQALGQGPQFIFQYYREEENGRGNFPPRFSGLQFPNYSSELNVNALELDDSALYLCASASPLGTPFTSTDTQYFGPGTRLTVL.

This clone was detected once. The V call is TRBV6-6, the J call TRBJ1-4, with TRBD1 as a possible D gene (5 bases). The CDR3 contains 14 residues. Germline V gives CDR1 MNHNY, CDR2 SVGAGI (reference sequence). The V gene lost 2 bases and the J gene lost 7 bases, with 11 bases spanning the gap. The CDR3 spells CASSYPWDLEKLFF. In DNA form, the CDR3 reads TGTGCCAGCAGTTACCCGTGGGACCTTGAAAAACTGTTTTTT.

This clone showed up just once. The chain is built from TRBV18 and TRBJ2-5; D is uncertain. Trimming took 1 base from V and 0 from J, leaving 9 bases between them. Germline assignment: CDR1 KGHSH and CDR2 LQKENI. This CDR3 is built from 15 residues. The CDR3 nucleotides read TGTGCCAGCTCACCACTGGTCGGATACCAAGAGACCCAGTACTTC. Amino acid sequence: CASSPLVGYQETQYF.

This chain links TRBV4-3 with TRBJ1-5, with 7 bases identical to TRBD1. The CDR3 length is 15 residues. V dropped 3 bases and J dropped 6; count of bases not matched to a gene: 8. In germline, CDR1 is LGHNA, CDR2 YSLEER. In DNA form, the CDR3 reads TGCGCCAGCAGCCAGGAACAGGGGAATTTTCAGCCCCAGCATTTT. Translated, it gives CASSQEQGNFQPQHF.

The genes are TRBV19 and TRBJ2-7; possibly TRBD1 for D (6 bases). CDR3 length equals 19 residues. From germline, CDR1 is LNHDA and CDR2 SQIVND (reference sequence). Trimming removed 5 bases at V and 3 bases at J, with 29 bases between. DNA for the CDR3: TGTGCCAGTAGTCGACGACAGGCCCCCGGGCGCACCTTCCACTACGAGCAGTACTTC. It translates to CASSRRQAPGRTFHYEQYF.

In DNA, the CDR3 is TGCGCCAGCAGCCCAGGCTTGGACAGGGGCATTCTCCGACACTACGAGCAGTACGTC. Its translation: CASSPGLDRGILRHYEQYV. This chain links TRBV5-1 with TRBJ2-7; TRBD1 agrees at 9 bases. Germline-derived CDR1 and CDR2 are SGHRS and YFSETQ. With V trimmed by 4 bases and J by 3 bases, 20 bases remained unmatched. The CDR3 is 19 amino acids.